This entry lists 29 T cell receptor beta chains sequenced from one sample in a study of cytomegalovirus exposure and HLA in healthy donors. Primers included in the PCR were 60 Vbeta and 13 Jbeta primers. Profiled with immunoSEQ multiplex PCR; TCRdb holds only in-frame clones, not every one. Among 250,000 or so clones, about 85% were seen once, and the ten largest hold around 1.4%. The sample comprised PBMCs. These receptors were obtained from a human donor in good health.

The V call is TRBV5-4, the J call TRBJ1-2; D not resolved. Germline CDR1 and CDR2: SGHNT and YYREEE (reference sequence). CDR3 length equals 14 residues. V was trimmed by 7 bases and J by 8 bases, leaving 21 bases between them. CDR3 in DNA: TGTGCCAGCGTACCAGCGGGATCCTTACGGGGCTACACCTTC. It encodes CASVPAGSLRGYTF.

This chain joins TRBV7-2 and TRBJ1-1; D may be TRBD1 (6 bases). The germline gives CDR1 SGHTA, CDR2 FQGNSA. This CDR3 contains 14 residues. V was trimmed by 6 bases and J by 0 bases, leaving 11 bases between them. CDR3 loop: CASSRTVMNTEAFF. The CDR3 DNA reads TGTGCCAGCAGTCGGACAGTCATGAACACTGAAGCTTTCTTT.

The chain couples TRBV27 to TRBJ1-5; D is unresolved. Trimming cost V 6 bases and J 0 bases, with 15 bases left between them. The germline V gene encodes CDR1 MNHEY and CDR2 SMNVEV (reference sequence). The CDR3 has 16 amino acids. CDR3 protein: CASSPVGRYSNQPQHF. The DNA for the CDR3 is TGTGCCAGCAGCCCCGTGGGGAGATATAGCAATCAGCCCCAGCATTTT.

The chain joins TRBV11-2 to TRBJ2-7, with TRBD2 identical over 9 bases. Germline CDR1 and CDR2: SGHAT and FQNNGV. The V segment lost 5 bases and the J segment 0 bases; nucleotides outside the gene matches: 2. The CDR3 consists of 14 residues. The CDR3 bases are TGTGCCAGCAGCCTAGCGGGGTCCTCCTACGAGCAGTACTTC. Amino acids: CASSLAGSSYEQYF.

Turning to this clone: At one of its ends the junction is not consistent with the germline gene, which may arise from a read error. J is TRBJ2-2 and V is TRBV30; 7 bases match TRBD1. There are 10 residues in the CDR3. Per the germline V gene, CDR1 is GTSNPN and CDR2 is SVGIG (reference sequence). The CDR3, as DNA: TGTGCCTGGAGTGCCGGGACAGCGGTTTTT. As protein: CAWSAGTAVF.

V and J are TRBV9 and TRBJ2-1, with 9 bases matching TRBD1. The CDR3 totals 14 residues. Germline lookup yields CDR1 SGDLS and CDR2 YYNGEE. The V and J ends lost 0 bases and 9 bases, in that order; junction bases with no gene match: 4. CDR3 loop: CASSVGGQGSEQFF. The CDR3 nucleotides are TGTGCCAGCAGCGTAGGGGGACAGGGCAGTGAGCAGTTCTTC.

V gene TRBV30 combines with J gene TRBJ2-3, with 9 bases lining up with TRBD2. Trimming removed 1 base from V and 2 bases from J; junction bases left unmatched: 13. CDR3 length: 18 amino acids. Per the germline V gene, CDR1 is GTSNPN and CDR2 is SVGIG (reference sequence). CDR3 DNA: TGTGCCTGGAGTGAGGCCCTAGCGGGAAAGACCGACACAGATACGCAGTATTTT. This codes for CAWSEALAGKTDTDTQYF.

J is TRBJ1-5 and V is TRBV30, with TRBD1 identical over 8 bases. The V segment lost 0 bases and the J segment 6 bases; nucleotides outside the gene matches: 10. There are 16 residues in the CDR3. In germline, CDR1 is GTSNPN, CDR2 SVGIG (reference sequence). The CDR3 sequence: CAWSVQGASLVQPQHF. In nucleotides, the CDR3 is TGTGCCTGGAGTGTTCAGGGGGCGTCGTTGGTTCAGCCCCAGCATTTT. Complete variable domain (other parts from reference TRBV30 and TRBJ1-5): SQTIHQWPATLVQPVGSPLSLECTVEGTSNPNLYWYRQAAGRGLQLLFYSVGIGQISSEVPQNLSASRPQDRQFILSSKKLLLSDSGFYLCAWSVQGASLVQPQHFGDGTRLSIL.

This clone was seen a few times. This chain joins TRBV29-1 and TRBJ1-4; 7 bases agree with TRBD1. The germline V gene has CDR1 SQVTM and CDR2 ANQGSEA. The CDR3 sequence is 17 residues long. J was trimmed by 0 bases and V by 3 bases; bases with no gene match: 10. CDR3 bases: TGCAGCGTTGAGAGTGGTAGGGGGCTGGCAACTAATGAAAAACTGTTTTTT. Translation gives CSVESGRGLATNEKLFF.

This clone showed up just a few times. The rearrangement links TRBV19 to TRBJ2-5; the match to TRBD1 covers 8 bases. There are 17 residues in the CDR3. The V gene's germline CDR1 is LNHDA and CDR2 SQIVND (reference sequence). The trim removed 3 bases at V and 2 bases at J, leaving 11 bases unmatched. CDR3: CASSMGDRSMVQETQYF. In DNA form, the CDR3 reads TGTGCCAGTAGTATGGGGGACAGGTCTATGGTGCAAGAGACCCAGTACTTC.

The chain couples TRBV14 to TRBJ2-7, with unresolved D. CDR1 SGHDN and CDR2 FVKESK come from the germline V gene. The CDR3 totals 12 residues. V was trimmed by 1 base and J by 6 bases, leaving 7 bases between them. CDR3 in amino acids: CASSQVRGEQYF. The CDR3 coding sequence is TGTGCCAGCAGCCAAGTGCGAGGCGAGCAGTACTTC.

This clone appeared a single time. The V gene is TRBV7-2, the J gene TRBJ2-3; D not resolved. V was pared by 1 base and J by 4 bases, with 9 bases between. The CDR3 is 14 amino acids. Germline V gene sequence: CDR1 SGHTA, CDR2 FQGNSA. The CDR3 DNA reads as TGTGCCAGCAGCTTAGAAGCGCTAGCAGATACGCAGTATTTT. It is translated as CASSLEALADTQYF.

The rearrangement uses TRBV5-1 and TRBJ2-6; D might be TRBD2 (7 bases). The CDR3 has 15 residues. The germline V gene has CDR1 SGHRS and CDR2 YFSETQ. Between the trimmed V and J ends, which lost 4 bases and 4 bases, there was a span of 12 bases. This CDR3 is CASSGGAQGANVLTF. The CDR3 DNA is TGCGCCAGCAGCGGGGGGGCGCAAGGGGCCAACGTCCTGACTTTC.

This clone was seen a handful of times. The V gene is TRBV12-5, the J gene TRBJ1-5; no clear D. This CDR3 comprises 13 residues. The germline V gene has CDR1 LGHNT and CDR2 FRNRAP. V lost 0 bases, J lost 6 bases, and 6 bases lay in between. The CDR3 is CASGLVEGQPQHF. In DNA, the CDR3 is TGTGCTAGTGGTTTGGTAGAGGGTCAGCCCCAGCATTTT.

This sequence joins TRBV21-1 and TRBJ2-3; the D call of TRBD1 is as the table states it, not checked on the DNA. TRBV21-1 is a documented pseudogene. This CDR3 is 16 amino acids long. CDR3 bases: TGTGCCAGCCCTAAGCCGGGACAGGGGGCCACAGATACGCAGTATTTT. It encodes CASPKPGQGATDTQYF.

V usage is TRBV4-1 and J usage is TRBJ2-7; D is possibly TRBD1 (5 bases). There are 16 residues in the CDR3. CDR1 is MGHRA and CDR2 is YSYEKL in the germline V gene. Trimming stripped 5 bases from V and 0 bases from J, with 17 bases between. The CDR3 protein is CASSFRGGQPSYEQYF. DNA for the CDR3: TGCGCCAGCAGCTTTCGAGGCGGACAACCCTCCTACGAGCAGTACTTC.

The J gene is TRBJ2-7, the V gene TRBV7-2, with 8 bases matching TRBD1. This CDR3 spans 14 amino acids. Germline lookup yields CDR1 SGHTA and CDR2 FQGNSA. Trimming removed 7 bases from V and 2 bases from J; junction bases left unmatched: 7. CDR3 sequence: CASTYWDRPYEQYF. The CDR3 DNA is TGTGCCAGCACCTACTGGGACAGGCCCTACGAGCAGTACTTC.

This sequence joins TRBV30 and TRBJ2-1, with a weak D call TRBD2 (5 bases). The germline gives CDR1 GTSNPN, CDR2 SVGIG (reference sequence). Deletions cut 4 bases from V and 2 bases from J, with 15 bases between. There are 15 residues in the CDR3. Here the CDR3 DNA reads TGTGCCTGGACCGCTCGGAGGCTACCCTACAATGAGCAGTTCTTC. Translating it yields CAWTARRLPYNEQFF.

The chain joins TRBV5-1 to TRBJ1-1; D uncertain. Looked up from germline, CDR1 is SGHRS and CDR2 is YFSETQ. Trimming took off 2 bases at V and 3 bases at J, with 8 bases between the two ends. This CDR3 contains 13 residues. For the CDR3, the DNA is TGCGCCAGCAGCTTTGACATGGACACTGAAGCTTTCTTT. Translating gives CASSFDMDTEAFF.

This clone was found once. CDR3 loop: CASSSVDRRGYEQYF. In DNA, the CDR3 is TGTGCCAGCTCAAGTGTAGACAGGAGAGGGTACGAGCAGTACTTC. The chain has TRBV18 and TRBJ2-7, with TRBD1 as a possible D gene (6 bases). Trimming removed 5 bases from V and 4 bases from J, with 18 bases in between. This CDR3 region has 15 residues. The V gene's germline CDR1 is KGHSH and CDR2 LQKENI.

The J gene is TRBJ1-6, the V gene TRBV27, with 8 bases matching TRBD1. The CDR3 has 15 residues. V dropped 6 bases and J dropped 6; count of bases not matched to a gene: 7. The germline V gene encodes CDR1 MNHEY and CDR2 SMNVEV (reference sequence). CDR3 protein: CASRAEDRANSPLHF. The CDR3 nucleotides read TGTGCCAGCAGAGCCGAGGACAGGGCTAATTCACCCCTCCACTTT.

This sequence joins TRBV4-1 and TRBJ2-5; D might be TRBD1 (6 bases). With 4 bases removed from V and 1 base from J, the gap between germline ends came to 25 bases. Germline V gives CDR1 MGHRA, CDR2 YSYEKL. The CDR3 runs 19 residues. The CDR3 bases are TGCGCCAGCAGCCTGATCGCAGGACAGCCCTATAGCCTCCAAGAGACCCAGTACTTC. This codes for CASSLIAGQPYSLQETQYF.

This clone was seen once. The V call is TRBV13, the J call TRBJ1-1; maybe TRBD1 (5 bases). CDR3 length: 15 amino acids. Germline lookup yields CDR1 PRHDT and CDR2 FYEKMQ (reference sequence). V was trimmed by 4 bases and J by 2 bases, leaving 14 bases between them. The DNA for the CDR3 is TGTGCCAGCAGCTCCCGGGGGTGGTCCAACACTGAAGCTTTCTTT. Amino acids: CASSSRGWSNTEAFF.

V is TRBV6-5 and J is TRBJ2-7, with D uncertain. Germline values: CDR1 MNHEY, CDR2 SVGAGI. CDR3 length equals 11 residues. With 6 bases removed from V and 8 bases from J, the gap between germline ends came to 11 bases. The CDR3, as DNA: TGTGCCAGCAGCCTCAGTGGCAAGCAGTACTTC. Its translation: CASSLSGKQYF.

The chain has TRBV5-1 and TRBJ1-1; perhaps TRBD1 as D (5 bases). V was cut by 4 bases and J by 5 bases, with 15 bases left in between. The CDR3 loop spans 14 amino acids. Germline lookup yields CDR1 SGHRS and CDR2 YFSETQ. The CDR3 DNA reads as TGCGCCAGCAGCGTCAACCTGGAGGGGACTGAAGCTTTCTTT. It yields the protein CASSVNLEGTEAFF.

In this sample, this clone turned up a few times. The CDR3 coding sequence is TGCGCCAGCAGCTCCAGCGGGAGTCACGAGCAGTACTTC. Residues: CASSSSGSHEQYF. The chain joins TRBV5-1 to TRBJ2-7, with 8 bases fitting TRBD2. Germline V gene data show CDR1 as SGHRS and CDR2 as YFSETQ. This CDR3 contains 13 residues. Losses at the gene ends were 3 bases for V and 5 bases for J; bases not matched to a gene: 4. Combining the CDR3 with reference TRBV5-1 and TRBJ2-7 gives the whole variable domain KAGVTQTPRYLIKTRGQQVTLSCSPISGHRSVSWYQQTPGQGLQFLFEYFSETQRNKGNFPGRFSGRQFSNSRSEMNVSTLELGDSALYLCASSSSGSHEQYFGPGTRLTVT.

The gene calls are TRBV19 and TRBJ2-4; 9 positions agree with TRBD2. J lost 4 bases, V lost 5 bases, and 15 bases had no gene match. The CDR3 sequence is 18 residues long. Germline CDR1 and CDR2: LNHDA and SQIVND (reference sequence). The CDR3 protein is CASSPRTISGSSKNIQYF. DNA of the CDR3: TGTGCCAGTAGTCCCCGGACGATTAGCGGGAGTAGTAAAAACATTCAGTACTTC.

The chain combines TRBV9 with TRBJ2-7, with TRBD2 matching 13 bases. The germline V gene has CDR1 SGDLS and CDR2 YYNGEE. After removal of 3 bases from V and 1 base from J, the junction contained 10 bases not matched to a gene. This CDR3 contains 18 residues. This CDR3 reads CASSEGLAGSLGSYEQYF. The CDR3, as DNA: TGTGCCAGCAGCGAGGGACTAGCGGGAAGCCTCGGATCCTACGAGCAGTACTTC. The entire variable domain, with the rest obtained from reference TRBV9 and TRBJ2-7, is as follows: DSGVTQTPKHLITATGQRVTLRCSPRSGDLSVYWYQQSLDQGLQFLIQYYNGEERAKGNILERFSAQQFPDLHSELNLSSLELGDSALYFCASSEGLAGSLGSYEQYFGPGTRLTVT.

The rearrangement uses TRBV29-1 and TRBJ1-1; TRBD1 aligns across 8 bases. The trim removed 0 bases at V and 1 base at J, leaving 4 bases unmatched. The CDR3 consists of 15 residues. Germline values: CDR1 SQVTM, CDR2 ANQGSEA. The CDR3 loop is CSVEDPGGENTEAFF. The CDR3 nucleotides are TGCAGCGTTGAAGACCCAGGGGGCGAGAACACTGAAGCTTTCTTT.